This record looks at one T cell receptor beta chain sequence and its context. Its target is unknown. Trimming removed 9 bases from V and 0 bases from J, with 12 bases in between. This CDR3 has 14 residues. The germline V gene encodes CDR1 SNHLY and CDR2 FYNNEI. Study outcomes and limitations: Tumor memory CD4+ T cell TCR gene usage clustered with blood and lymph node memory CD4+ cells and lymph node naive CD4+ cells.

MiXCR, run by TCRdb on the 5' RACE reads, gives a single entry per CDR3 protein. The sample holds around 44,000 distinct CDR3 sequences, around 30% seen once. The origin of this receptor is a female donor with breast cancer. The genes are TRBV2 and TRBJ1-5, with D hard to call. Sequencing was performed on tumor-infiltrating memory CD4+ T cells sorted from the breast tumor. This sample's subset: memory CD4+ T cells, CD4+CD45RO+CD25-. The CDR3: CASEVSYSNQPQHF. In DNA form, the CDR3 reads TGTGCCAGTGAGGTCAGTTATAGCAATCAGCCCCAGCATTTT.